The sequence of this T cell receptor beta chain was determined in a study of OX40 agonist ivuxolimab in advanced cancers. Study-level findings and limits: Antigen targets of the expanded peripheral T cells went undetermined.

In its sample, this clone was seen once. Its specificity is unknown. The CDR3 loop spans 15 amino acids. Germline CDR1 SGHNT, CDR2 YYREEE (reference sequence). Trimming took 0 bases from V and 6 from J; bases not matched to a gene: 4. TCRdb keeps only in-frame clones here, not all; method: immunoSEQ multiplex PCR. The sample carries roughly 89,000 clones, approximately 90% recorded once. The chain couples TRBV5-4 to TRBJ2-7; 12 bases agree with TRBD2. The receptor's source is an adult with an advanced solid tumor such as melanoma, head and neck, liver or kidney cancer. The sample here was CD4+ or CD8+ T cells sorted from blood, taken in a trial of the OX40 agonist ivuxolimab. This CDR3 is CASSLGGLAGSEQYF. Here the CDR3 DNA reads TGTGCCAGCAGCTTGGGGGGACTAGCGGGTAGCGAGCAGTACTTC.